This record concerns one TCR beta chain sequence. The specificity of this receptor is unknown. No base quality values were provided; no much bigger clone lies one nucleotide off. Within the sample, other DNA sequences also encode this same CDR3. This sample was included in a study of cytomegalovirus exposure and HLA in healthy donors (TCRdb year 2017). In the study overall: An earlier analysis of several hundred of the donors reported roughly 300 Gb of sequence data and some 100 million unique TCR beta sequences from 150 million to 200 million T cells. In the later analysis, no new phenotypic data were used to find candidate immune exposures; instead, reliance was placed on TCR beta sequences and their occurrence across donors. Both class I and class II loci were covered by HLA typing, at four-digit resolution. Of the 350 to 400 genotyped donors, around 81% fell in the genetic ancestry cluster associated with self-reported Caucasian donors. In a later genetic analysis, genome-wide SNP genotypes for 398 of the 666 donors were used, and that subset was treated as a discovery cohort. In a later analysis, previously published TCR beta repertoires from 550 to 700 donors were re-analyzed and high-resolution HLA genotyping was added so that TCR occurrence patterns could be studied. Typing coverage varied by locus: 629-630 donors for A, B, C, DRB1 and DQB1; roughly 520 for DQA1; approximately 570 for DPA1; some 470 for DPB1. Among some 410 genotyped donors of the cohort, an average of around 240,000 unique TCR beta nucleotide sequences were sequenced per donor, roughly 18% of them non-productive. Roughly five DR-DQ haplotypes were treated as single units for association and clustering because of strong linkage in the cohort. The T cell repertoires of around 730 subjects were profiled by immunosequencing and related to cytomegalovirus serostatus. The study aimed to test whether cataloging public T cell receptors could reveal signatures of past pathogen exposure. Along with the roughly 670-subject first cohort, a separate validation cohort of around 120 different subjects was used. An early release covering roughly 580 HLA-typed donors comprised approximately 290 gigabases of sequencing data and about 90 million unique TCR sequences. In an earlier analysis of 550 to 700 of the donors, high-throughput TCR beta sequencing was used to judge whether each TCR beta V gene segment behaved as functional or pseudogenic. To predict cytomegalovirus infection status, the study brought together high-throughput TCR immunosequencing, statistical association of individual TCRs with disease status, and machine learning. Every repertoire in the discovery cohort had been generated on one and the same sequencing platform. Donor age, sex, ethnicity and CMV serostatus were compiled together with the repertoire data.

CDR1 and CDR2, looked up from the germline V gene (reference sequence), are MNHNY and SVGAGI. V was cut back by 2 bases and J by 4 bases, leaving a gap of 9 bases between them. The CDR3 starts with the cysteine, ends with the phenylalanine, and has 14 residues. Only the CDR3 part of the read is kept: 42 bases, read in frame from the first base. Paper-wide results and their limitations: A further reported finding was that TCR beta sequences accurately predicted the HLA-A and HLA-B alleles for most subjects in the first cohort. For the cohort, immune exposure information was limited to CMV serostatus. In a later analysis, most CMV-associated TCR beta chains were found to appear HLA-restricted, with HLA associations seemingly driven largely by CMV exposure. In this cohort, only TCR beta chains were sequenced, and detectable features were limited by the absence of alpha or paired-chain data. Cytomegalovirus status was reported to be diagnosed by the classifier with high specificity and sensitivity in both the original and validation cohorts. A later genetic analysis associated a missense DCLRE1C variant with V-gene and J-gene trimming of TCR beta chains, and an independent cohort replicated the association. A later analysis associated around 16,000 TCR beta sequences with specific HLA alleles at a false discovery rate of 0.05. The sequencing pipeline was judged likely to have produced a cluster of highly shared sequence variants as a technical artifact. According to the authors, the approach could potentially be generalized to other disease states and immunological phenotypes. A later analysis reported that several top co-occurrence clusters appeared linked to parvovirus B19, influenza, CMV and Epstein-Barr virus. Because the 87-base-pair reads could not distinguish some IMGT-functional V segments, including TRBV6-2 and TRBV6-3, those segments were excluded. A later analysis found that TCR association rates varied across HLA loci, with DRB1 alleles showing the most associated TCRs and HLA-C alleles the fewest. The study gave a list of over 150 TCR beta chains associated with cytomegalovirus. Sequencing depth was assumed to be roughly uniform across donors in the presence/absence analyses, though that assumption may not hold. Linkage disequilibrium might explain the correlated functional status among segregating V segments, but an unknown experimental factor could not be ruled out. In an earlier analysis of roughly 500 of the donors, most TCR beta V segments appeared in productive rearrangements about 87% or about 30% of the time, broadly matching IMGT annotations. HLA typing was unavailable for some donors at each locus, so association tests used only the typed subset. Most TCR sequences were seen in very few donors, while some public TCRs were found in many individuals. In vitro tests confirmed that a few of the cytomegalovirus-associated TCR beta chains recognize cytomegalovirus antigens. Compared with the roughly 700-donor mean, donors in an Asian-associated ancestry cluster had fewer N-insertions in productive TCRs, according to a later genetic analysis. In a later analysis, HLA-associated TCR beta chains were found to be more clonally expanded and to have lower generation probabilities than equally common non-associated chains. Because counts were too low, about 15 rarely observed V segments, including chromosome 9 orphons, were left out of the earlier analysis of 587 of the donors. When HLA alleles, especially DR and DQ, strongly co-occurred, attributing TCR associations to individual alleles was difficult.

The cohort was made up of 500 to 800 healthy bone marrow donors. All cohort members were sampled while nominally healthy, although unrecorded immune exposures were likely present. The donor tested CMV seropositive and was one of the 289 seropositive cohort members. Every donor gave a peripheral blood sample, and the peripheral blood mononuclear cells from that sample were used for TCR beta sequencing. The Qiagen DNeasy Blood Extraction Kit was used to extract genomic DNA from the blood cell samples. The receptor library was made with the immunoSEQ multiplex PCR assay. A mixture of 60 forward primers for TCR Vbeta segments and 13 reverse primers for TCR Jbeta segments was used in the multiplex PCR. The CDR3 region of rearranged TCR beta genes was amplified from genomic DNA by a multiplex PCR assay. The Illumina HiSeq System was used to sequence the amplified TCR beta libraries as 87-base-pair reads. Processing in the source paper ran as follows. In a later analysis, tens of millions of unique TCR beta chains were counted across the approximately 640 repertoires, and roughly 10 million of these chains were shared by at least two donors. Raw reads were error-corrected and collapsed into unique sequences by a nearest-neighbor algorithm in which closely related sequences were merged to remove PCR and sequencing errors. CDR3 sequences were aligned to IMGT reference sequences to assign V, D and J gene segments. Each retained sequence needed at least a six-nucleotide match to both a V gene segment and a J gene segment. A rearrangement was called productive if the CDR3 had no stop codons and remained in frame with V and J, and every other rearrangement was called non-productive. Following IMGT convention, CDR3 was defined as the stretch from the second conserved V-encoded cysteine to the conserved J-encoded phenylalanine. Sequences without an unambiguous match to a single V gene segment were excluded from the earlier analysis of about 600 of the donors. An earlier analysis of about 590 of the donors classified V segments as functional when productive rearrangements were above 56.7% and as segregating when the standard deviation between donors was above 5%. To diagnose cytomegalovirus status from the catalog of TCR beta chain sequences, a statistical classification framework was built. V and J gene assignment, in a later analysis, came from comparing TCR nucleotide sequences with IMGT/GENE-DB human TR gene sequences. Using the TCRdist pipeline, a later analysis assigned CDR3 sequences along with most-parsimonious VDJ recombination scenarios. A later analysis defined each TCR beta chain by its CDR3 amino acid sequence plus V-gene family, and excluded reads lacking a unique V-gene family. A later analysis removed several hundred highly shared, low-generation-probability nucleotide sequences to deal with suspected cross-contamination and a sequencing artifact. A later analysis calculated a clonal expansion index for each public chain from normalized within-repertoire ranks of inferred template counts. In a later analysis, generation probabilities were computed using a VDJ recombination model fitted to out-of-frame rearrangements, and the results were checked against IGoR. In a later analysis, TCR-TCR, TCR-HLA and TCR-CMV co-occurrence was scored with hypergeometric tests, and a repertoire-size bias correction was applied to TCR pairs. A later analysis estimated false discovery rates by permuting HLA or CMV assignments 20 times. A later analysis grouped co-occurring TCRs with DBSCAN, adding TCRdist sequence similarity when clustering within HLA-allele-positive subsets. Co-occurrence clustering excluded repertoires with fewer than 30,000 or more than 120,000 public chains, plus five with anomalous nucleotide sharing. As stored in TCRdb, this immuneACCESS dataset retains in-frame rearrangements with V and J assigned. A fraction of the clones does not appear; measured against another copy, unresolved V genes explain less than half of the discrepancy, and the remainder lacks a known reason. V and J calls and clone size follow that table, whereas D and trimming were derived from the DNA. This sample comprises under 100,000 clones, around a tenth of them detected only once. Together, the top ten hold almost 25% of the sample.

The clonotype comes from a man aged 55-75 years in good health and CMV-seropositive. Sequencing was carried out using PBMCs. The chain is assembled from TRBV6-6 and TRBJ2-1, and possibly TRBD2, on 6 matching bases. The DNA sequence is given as TGTGCCAGCAGTTACGGAGGGGTTTACAATGAGCAGTTCTTC. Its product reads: CASSYGGVYNEQFF.